This T cell receptor (beta chain) originates from a study of CD8 T cells in ankylosing spondylitis. Each CDR3 protein gets one entry after TCRdb re-called the 5' RACE reads with MiXCR. The table includes approximately 130,000 distinct CDR3 sequences, approximately 10% detected once. This clonotype was detected many times. From germline, CDR1 is MDHEN and CDR2 SYDVKM. The length of the CDR3 is 14 residues. V was cut by 3 bases and J by 4 bases, with 12 bases left in between. The chain links TRBV28 to TRBJ2-5; possible D gene TRBD1, 6 bases. The receptor comes from a male donor with ankylosing spondylitis or in good health (not recorded which). Specimen: blood, either unsorted or a sorted T cell fraction (not recorded which). The CDR3 DNA reads TGTGCCAGCAGTTTCAGACAGGCCGGAGAGACCCAGTACTTC. Translating it yields CASSFRQAGETQYF.